The T cell receptor beta chain under discussion was sequenced for a study of blood T cell repertoires in COVID-19. About the study: Some COVID-19 samples were acute and others convalescent; all came from the United States, Italy and Spain. Nucleic acid was either cDNA or gDNA, and it came from T cells, B-cell-depleted T cells, or PBMCs.

Germline V gives CDR1 SGHDT, CDR2 YYEEEE. V was clipped by 1 base and J by 10 bases, with 12 bases between them. The length of the CDR3 is 13 residues. Source study methods: It was from reference gene primer amplification that nucleated cell counts were estimated. The repertoire was sequenced with immunoSEQ multiplex PCR; TCRdb's copy has only in-frame clones and lacks some. The V and J calls and clone size were taken over from that table, and D and trimming were inferred from the DNA. There are 99,000 or so clones in the sample; approximately 85% occur only once, and 4% to 6% lies in the top ten. The sequenced sample consisted of peripheral blood. The rearrangement uses TRBV5-6 and TRBJ2-1, with a possible D match to TRBD2 (5 bases). The sequence was obtained from a man in his fifties or sixties with acute or convalescent COVID-19. Here the CDR3 reads CASSLREPPEQFF. In DNA form, the CDR3 reads TGTGCCAGCAGCTTGAGGGAGCCCCCAGAGCAGTTCTTC.